The present entry profiles one T cell receptor beta chain with its context. No cell sorting was done before RNA was extracted from the tissue. More than 3 cm separated this lung sample from the edge of the tumor. There are 22 residues in the CDR3. Germline trimming cut 7 bases from V and 3 bases from J; bases unmatched to any gene: 34. Germline V gives CDR1 SQVTM, CDR2 ANQGSEA. These data belong to a study of tumor and adjacent non-tumor tissue in lung cancer. The library came from three nested PCR rounds adapted from ARM-PCR protocols. TCRdb processed the multiplex PCR reads anew with MiXCR; each CDR3 protein has one entry. The sample lists more than 75,000 distinct CDR3 sequences, about 80% occurring once.

What was sequenced was distant non-tumor lung tissue. The chain recombines TRBV29-1 with TRBJ2-7, with 9 bases aligning to TRBD1. The clonotype was recovered from a man aged 60 to 75 with small cell lung cancer. CDR3 nucleotide sequence: TGCAGCGCCGGACGGGACAGGGTATTTTGGGAAGTTGGACGGGAGGCCTACTACGAGCAGTACGTC. Amino acids: CSAGRDRVFWEVGREAYYEQYV.